The source of this T cell receptor beta chain is a study of neurological immune-mediated disorders. This clonotype was observed a handful of times. Antigen: not known. This CDR3 contains 13 residues. CDR1 and CDR2 (germline): MDHEN, SYDVKM. The V and J ends lost 2 bases and 6 bases respectively, with 11 bases between them. General study results and limits: TCR clonal expansion peaked in HTLV-1-associated myelopathy patients and was lowest in multiple sclerosis patients.

The cDNA came from 5'RACE, which used 10-nucleotide random UMIs. TCRdb re-called the 5' RACE reads with MiXCR, one entry per CDR3 protein. Of approximately 25,000 distinct CDR3 sequences listed, around 21% are singletons. Material: PBMCs. This chain joins TRBV28 and TRBJ2-7, with no clear D. This sequence was found in a woman aged 55-69 years in good health. CDR3 sequence: CASSLVRRSEQYF. CDR3 nucleotide sequence: TGTGCCAGCAGTTTAGTAAGAAGAAGCGAGCAGTACTTC.